This T cell receptor (beta chain) was identified in a study of T-cell memory formation after mild COVID-19. The CDR3 is made up of 15 amino acids. J was trimmed by 0 bases and V by 7 bases; bases with no gene match: 7. The germline gives CDR1 SGHRS, CDR2 YFSETQ. This clonotype was detected only a few times. TCRdb re-derived calls from the 5' RACE reads in MiXCR, one entry per CDR3 protein. The sample holds 170,000 or so distinct CDR3 sequences; about 28% are singletons and the top ten take around 11%. This TCR was recovered from an adult woman who had mild COVID-19 (a few samples of this study predate the infection). Cell type and time point are not known. The specimen was PBMCs or a T cell subset sorted from them (not recorded which). V usage is TRBV5-1 and J usage is TRBJ2-7; 10 bases are shared with TRBD1. The CDR3 DNA reads TGCGCCAGCTGTTCCGGGACAGGGGACTCCTACGAGCAGTACTTC. It translates to CASCSGTGDSYEQYF.